The source of this T cell receptor (beta chain) is a study of T cells expressing NK-cell markers. Study context: Investigators obtained TCR beta repertoires from sorted CD3+CD56+NKG2C+, CD3+CD56+NKG2C- and CD3+CD56-NKG2C+ T cells.

For this clonotype: The antigen is unknown.

Germline-derived CDR1 and CDR2 are LGHNT and FRNRAP. The CDR3 is 16 residues long. 5'RACE template switching with UMIs produced the TCR beta cDNA. TCRdb derives one entry per CDR3 protein from the 5' RACE reads, leaving out DNA. The sample includes 440,000 or so distinct CDR3 sequences. Whole-study results and caveats: Dominant NKG2C+ clonotypes in about six donors made up about 1.0-7.0% of CD8+ T cells. Once again these clonotypes came out on top in the CD3+CD56-NKG2C+ fraction of a handful of donors.

This receptor was identified in a woman between 18 and 69 years old in good health. J is TRBJ1-1 and V is TRBV12-5. Sequencing was carried out using blood T cells: a sorted CD56 or NKG2C T cell subset, CD4+ or CD8+ T cells, or bulk PBMC T cells (not recorded which). CDR3 sequence: CASGFPESMENTEAFF. The full variable domain, completed using reference TRBV12-5 and TRBJ1-1, is DARVTQTPRHKVTEMGQEVTMRCQPILGHNTVFWYRQTMMQGLELLAYFRNRAPLDDSGMPKDRFSAEMPDATLATLKIQPSEPRDSAVYFCASGFPESMENTEAFFGQGTRLTVV.